The 12 T cell receptor beta chains below were found in one sample sequenced in a study of Graves' ophthalmopathy and Graves' hyperthyroidism. TCR beta CDR3 amplification used RNA transcripts. The first-round RT-PCR employed HTBI primers together with the Qiagen OneStep RT-PCR kit. A multiplex PCR was then performed as the second round. From the multiplex PCR reads, TCRdb called clonotypes with MiXCR, one entry per CDR3 protein. The sample holds about 1.2 million distinct CDR3 sequences, about 40% seen once. The sequenced sample was peripheral blood or thyroid tissue (not recorded which). Source of these receptors: an adult man with Graves' hyperthyroidism.

The rearrangement links TRBV19 to TRBJ2-5; TRBD1 agrees at 8 bases. This CDR3 has 17 amino acids. The trim removed 3 bases at V and 0 bases at J, leaving 9 bases unmatched. The V gene's germline CDR1 is LNHDA and CDR2 SQIVND (reference sequence). The CDR3 region is CASSMVTGTGYQETQYF. Here the CDR3 DNA reads TGTGCCAGTAGTATGGTAACCGGGACAGGATACCAAGAGACCCAGTACTTC.

The chain recombines TRBV19 with TRBJ1-6; possible D gene TRBD1, 5 bases. Germline V lookup: CDR1 LNHDA, CDR2 SQIVND (reference sequence). This CDR3 comprises 16 residues. Deletions cut 7 bases from V and 2 bases from J, with 15 bases between. The CDR3 region is CASTHRGLAYNSPLHF. The CDR3 nucleotides read TGTGCCAGTACCCACCGGGGGTTGGCCTATAATTCACCCCTCCACTTT. Looking up the rest from reference TRBV19 and TRBJ1-6 gives the full variable domain: DGGITQSPKYLFRKEGQNVTLSCEQNLNHDAMYWYRQDPGQGLRLIYYSQIVNDFQKGDIAEGYSVSREKKESFPLTVTSAQKNPTAFYLCASTHRGLAYNSPLHFGNGTRLTVT.

This clonotype was seen at least ten times. The chain has TRBV7-9 and TRBJ1-5; 10 positions match TRBD1. Trimming at V came to 5 bases and at J to 4 bases, leaving 5 bases not matched to a gene. This CDR3 comprises 15 residues. Germline assignment: CDR1 SEHNR and CDR2 FQNEAQ (reference sequence). CDR3 loop: CASSTGTGENQPQHF. Here the CDR3 DNA reads TGTGCCAGCAGCACCGGGACAGGGGAAAATCAGCCCCAGCATTTT.

This chain connects TRBV5-1 to TRBJ2-6, with 14 positions matching TRBD2. Per the germline V gene, CDR1 is SGHRS and CDR2 is YFSETQ. The CDR3 spans 19 residues. V lost 3 bases, J lost 6 bases, and 11 bases stayed unmatched. CDR3 protein: CASSYEPGLAGVVANVLTF. In DNA form, the CDR3 reads TGCGCCAGCAGCTACGAACCGGGACTAGCGGGAGTTGTGGCCAACGTCCTGACTTTC.

This clonotype was seen repeatedly, ten times or more. The chain uses TRBV7-2 and TRBJ2-2, with D perhaps matching TRBD1 or TRBD2 (6 bases each). This CDR3 has 14 residues. With 6 bases removed from V and 0 bases from J, the gap between germline ends came to 8 bases. Germline-derived CDR1 and CDR2 are SGHTA and FQGNSA. This CDR3 reads CASRGGTNTGELFF. CDR3 DNA: TGTGCCAGCAGGGGGGGCACGAACACCGGGGAGCTGTTTTTT. The variable domain in full, with the rest retrieved from reference TRBV7-2 and TRBJ2-2, is GAGVSQSPSNKVTEKGKDVELRCDPISGHTALYWYRQSLGQGLEFLIYFQGNSAPDKSGLPSDRFSAERTGGSVSTLTIQRTQQEDSAVYLCASRGGTNTGELFFGEGSRLTVL.

Ten or more counts support this clonotype. J is TRBJ2-7 and V is TRBV10-3; D is perhaps TRBD2 (5 bases). This CDR3 contains 11 residues. V lost 6 bases and J lost 7, with 10 bases in between. Germline lookup yields CDR1 ENHRY and CDR2 SYGVKD. The CDR3 reads CAIRRAEEQYF. In DNA, the CDR3 is TGTGCCATCAGGCGAGCGGAGGAGCAGTACTTC.

This chain uses TRBV10-3 with TRBJ2-2; 9 nucleotides agree with TRBD2. V shed 4 bases, J shed 2 bases, and the junction held 5 bases outside the gene matches. The CDR3 is made up of 16 amino acids. Germline CDR1 and CDR2: ENHRY and SYGVKD. CDR3 protein: CAISVGSGGNTGELFF. DNA for the CDR3: TGTGCCATCAGTGTTGGTAGCGGGGGAAACACCGGGGAGCTGTTTTTT.

The chain employs TRBV29-1 and TRBJ1-1; 8 bases are shared with TRBD1. The CDR3 runs to 12 residues. J was trimmed by 5 bases and V by 7 bases; bases with no gene match: 6. The V gene's germline CDR1 is SQVTM and CDR2 ANQGSEA. CDR3 DNA sequence: TGCAGCGGGAGACAGGGGCCGACTGAAGCTTTCTTT. Amino acids: CSGRQGPTEAFF.

The V call is TRBV30, the J call TRBJ1-1; no definite D call. Trimming took 4 bases from V and 1 from J, leaving 10 bases between them. The CDR3 runs 13 residues. CDR1 and CDR2 from the germline V gene are GTSNPN and SVGIG (reference sequence). CDR3 sequence (DNA): TGTGCCTGGACTGTTTCAGGGAACACTGAAGCTTTCTTT. It translates to CAWTVSGNTEAFF.

The rearrangement uses TRBV9 and TRBJ2-3, with D hard to call. This CDR3 is 15 amino acids long. Germline V gives CDR1 SGDLS, CDR2 YYNGEE. V lost 0 bases, J lost 2 bases, and 10 bases lay in between. Written as DNA, the CDR3 is TGTGCCAGCAGCGTAGGTGCAGAACCCACAGATACGCAGTATTTT. This translates into CASSVGAEPTDTQYF.

This clonotype appeared a single time. The chain recombines TRBV20-1 with TRBJ2-5, with 9 bases matching TRBD1. The V and J ends lost 4 bases and 0 bases, in that order; junction bases with no gene match: 6. Germline V gene data show CDR1 as DFQATT and CDR2 as SNEGSKA (reference sequence). The CDR3 consists of 15 residues. Here the CDR3 reads CSATPGTGNQETQYF. CDR3 nucleotide sequence: TGCAGTGCTACCCCAGGGACAGGGAACCAAGAGACCCAGTACTTC.

This clonotype was seen a single time. This chain connects TRBV24-1 to TRBJ1-5; D is ambiguous. Germline V CDR1 and CDR2: KGHDR, SFDVKD. V shed 1 base and J shed 11 bases, with 11 bases lying between them. The CDR3 contains 13 residues. CDR3 in DNA: TGTGCCACCAGTGATTTCTGGGGAAAGGCCCAGCATTTT. It specifies CATSDFWGKAQHF.